Listed here are 2 T cell receptor beta chains from one sample, sequenced in a study of blood T cell repertoires in COVID-19 (dated by TCRdb to 2020 to 2022). The library was obtained by the immunoSEQ multiplex PCR assay. Here the immuneACCESS table is served through TCRdb, limited to in-frame sequences with V and J called. Missing clones are a known gap in these copies; in checked studies unresolved V genes cover under half, and the rest lacks a known reason. The sample yields a few hundred thousand clones; approximately 89% were counted once. The ten biggest clones cover 0.86% of the sample. Sequencing was performed on PBMCs or T cells enriched from blood (not recorded which). The origin of the receptors is a woman aged 40 to 55 who had been exposed to COVID-19.

The gene calls are TRBV9 and TRBJ1-6, with TRBD1 matching 7 bases. J lost 6 bases, V lost 4 bases, and 10 bases had no gene match. The CDR3 has 16 amino acids. Germline V lookup: CDR1 SGDLS, CDR2 YYNGEE. The CDR3 is CASSTRTGGGNSPLHF. In DNA form, the CDR3 reads TGTGCCAGCAGCACCCGGACAGGAGGAGGTAATTCACCCCTCCACTTT.

The chain joins TRBV29-1 to TRBJ1-1, with 7 bases matching TRBD1. In germline, CDR1 is SQVTM, CDR2 ANQGSEA. The CDR3 length is 12 residues. V was clipped by 6 bases and J by 6 bases; unmatched bases: 7. CDR3 in DNA: TGCAGCGTACAACAGGGGACCCCTGAAGCTTTCTTT. Protein product: CSVQQGTPEAFF.